Below, one T cell receptor (beta chain) is given with its context. This record comes from a study of blood T cell repertoires in COVID-19. Turning to the study itself: Sites across the United States, Italy and Spain contributed samples from acute and convalescent COVID-19.

Measured with immunoSEQ multiplex PCR; TCRdb has only the in-frame clones, and not every one. The sample includes 200,000 to 300,000 clones, about 80% of them seen just once. Per the germline V gene, CDR1 is KGHSH and CDR2 is LQKENI. The CDR3 extends over 15 amino acids. The ends were cut back, 2 bases at V and 4 bases at J, with 14 bases in the middle. The sequenced material came from peripheral blood. This chain uses TRBV18 with TRBJ2-5; TRBD1 might be the D (6 bases). This sequence originates from a woman over 75 with acute or convalescent COVID-19. CDR3 bases: TGTGCCAGCTCACCATTCAGTCAGGGGTCAGAGACCCAGTACTTC. Translated, it gives CASSPFSQGSETQYF.